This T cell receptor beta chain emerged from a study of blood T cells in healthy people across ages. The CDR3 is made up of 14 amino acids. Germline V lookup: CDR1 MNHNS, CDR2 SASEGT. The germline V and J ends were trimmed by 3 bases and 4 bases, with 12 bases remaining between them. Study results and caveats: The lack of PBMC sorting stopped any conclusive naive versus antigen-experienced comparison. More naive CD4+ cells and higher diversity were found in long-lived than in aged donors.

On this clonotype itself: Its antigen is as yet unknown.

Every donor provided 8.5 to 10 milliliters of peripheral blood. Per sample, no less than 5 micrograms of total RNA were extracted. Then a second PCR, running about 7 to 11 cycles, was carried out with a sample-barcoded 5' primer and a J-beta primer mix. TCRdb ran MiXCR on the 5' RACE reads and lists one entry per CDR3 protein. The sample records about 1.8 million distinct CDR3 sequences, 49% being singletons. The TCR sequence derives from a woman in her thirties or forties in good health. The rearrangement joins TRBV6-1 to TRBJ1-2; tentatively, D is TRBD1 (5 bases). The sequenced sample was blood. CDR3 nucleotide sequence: TGTGCCAGCAGTGATCGGGGGGGTGGCTATGGCTACACCTTC. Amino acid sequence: CASSDRGGGYGYTF.